These 27 T cell receptor beta chains were all obtained from the same sample, sequenced in a study of T-cell reconstitution after alpha-beta-depleted transplantation in children. As it was prepared, the TCRbeta library received unique molecular identifiers. TCRdb fed the PCR reads into MiXCR, producing one record per CDR3 protein. Of about 120,000 distinct CDR3 sequences detected, more than 20% appear once; the ten largest clones hold roughly a tenth. Sequenced here: PBMCs, mostly from graft donor cells, sampled 180 days after TCRalphabeta/CD19-depleted stem cell transplant. These receptors originate from a male patient between 2 and 10 years old who had a stem cell transplant for chronic granulomatous disease, so the T cells may come from the graft donor.

V usage is TRBV20-1 and J usage is TRBJ2-3; the D gene is possibly TRBD1 (5 bases). The CDR3 covers 14 residues. The germline V gene encodes CDR1 DFQATT and CDR2 SNEGSKA (reference sequence). Trimming shortened V by 3 bases and J by 2 bases, and 12 bases separated the two germline ends. CDR3 region: CSASGAVHTDTQYF. CDR3 bases: TGCAGTGCTAGTGGGGCGGTCCACACAGATACGCAGTATTTT.

This clonotype was picked up a small number of times. V gene TRBV20-1 combines with J gene TRBJ2-3; 8 bases fit TRBD1. The CDR3 has 12 residues. Looked up from germline, CDR1 is DFQATT and CDR2 is SNEGSKA (reference sequence). V dropped 6 bases and J dropped 4; count of bases not matched to a gene: 3. CDR3 nucleotide sequence: TGCAGTGCCCAGGGGGCGTCAGATACGCAGTATTTT. This codes for CSAQGASDTQYF.

The table lists this clonotype with a count of one. The genes are TRBV11-3 and TRBJ2-7; no firm D call. V gave up 4 bases and J gave up 4 bases, with 11 bases separating them. Germline V gives CDR1 SGHNT, CDR2 YENEEA. This CDR3 region has 13 residues. In DNA form, the CDR3 reads TGTGCCAGCAGCTCCTCGCCCGTTTACGAGCAGTACTTC. It translates to CASSSSPVYEQYF.

The rearrangement links TRBV19 to TRBJ2-5, with 11 bases aligning to TRBD2. Germline V CDR1 and CDR2: LNHDA, SQIVND (reference sequence). V was pared by 4 bases and J by 7 bases, with 11 bases of the junction left unmatched. The length of the CDR3 is 16 residues. The CDR3 spells CASSKNSGTSGGTQYF. CDR3 coding DNA: TGTGCCAGTAGTAAGAACTCCGGGACTAGCGGTGGGACCCAGTACTTC.

The CDR3 bases are TGTGCCAGCAGTTCTAACAGGCACGAGCAGTACTTC. Its translation is CASSSNRHEQYF. This sequence joins TRBV6-6 and TRBJ2-7; tentative D call: TRBD1 (5 bases). The V and J ends lost 4 bases and 5 bases respectively, with 9 bases between them. Germline CDR1 is MNHNY and CDR2 is SVGAGI (reference sequence). There are 12 residues in the CDR3.

This clonotype was found a few times. This rearrangement joins TRBV20-1 to TRBJ2-3; the match to TRBD2 covers 8 bases. Germline lookup yields CDR1 DFQATT and CDR2 SNEGSKA (reference sequence). Trimming at V came to 5 bases and at J to 2 bases, leaving 18 bases not matched to a gene. The CDR3 is 18 residues long. CDR3 sequence reads: CSAWSAGEGGEFTDTQYF. CDR3 nucleotides: TGCAGTGCTTGGTCAGCGGGAGAAGGAGGGGAATTCACAGATACGCAGTATTTT.

The count of this clonotype is one. A much more abundant neighbour one base away suggests this may be a read error. The CDR3 DNA sequence: TGCAGTGCCAGCTCTTTGCGGGAGGGCTACAATGAGCAGTCCTTC. Translating it yields CSASSLREGYNEQSF. The chain employs TRBV20-1 and TRBJ2-1; TRBD2 matches at 9 bases. Germline V gene data show CDR1 as DFQATT and CDR2 as SNEGSKA (reference sequence). This CDR3 region has 15 residues.

CDR3 sequence (DNA): TGTGCCAGCAGCCAACGTCGGGACAGGTCATACAATGAGCAGTTCTTC. The encoded protein is CASSQRRDRSYNEQFF. The rearrangement links TRBV3-1 to TRBJ2-1, with TRBD1 identical over 8 bases. This CDR3 contains 16 residues. The V gene end was trimmed by 2 bases and the J gene end by 4 bases; junction bases not matched to a gene: 7. CDR1 LGHDT and CDR2 YNNKEL come from the germline V gene (reference sequence).

At least ten counts were recorded for this clonotype. This rearrangement joins TRBV20-1 to TRBJ2-3, with TRBD2 matching over 14 bases. With V trimmed by 6 bases and J by 3 bases, 8 bases remained unmatched. The CDR3 has 16 residues. Per germline, CDR1 DFQATT and CDR2 SNEGSKA (reference sequence). Here the CDR3 DNA reads TGCAGTGCCGCGACTAGCGGGAGGGCCGTAACAGATACGCAGTATTTT. Protein product: CSAATSGRAVTDTQYF.

The genes are TRBV9 and TRBJ2-1; tentatively, D is TRBD2 (5 bases). The CDR3 sequence is 16 residues long. Germline V gene data show CDR1 as SGDLS and CDR2 as YYNGEE. Trimming stripped 2 bases from V and 0 bases from J, with 12 bases between. The DNA of the CDR3 is TGTGCCAGCAGCGTTTCGGGCCGGGGCTCCTACAATGAGCAGTTCTTC. Its translation is CASSVSGRGSYNEQFF.

This clonotype was observed at least ten times. The CDR3 spells CSARASVEQYF. For the CDR3, the DNA is TGCAGTGCTAGAGCCTCAGTTGAGCAGTACTTC. This chain links TRBV20-1 with TRBJ2-7; D is undetermined. V dropped 1 base and J dropped 7 bases, with 8 bases sitting between them. Germline loops: CDR1 DFQATT, CDR2 SNEGSKA (reference sequence). The CDR3 loop spans 11 amino acids.

This clonotype was counted ten times or more. The rearrangement joins TRBV2 to TRBJ2-7; tentative D call: TRBD2 (6 bases). The V end lost 6 bases, the J end lost 0 bases, and 9 bases lay between the germline ends. The length of the CDR3 is 13 residues. In germline, CDR1 is SNHLY, CDR2 FYNNEI. The CDR3 DNA reads TGTGCCAGCAGAGGTAGCGGCTCCTACGAGCAGTACTTC. This sequence encodes CASRGSGSYEQYF.

This clonotype came up once. The chain combines TRBV12-3 or TRBV12-4 with TRBJ2-7; unclear D gene. CDR3 length: 14 residues. V shed 1 base and J shed 2 bases, with 9 bases lying between them. CDR3: CASSLEGHTYEQYF. The CDR3 nucleotides are TGTGCCAGCAGTTTAGAGGGTCATACCTACGAGCAGTACTTC.

The chain joins TRBV4-3 to TRBJ2-2; either TRBD1 or TRBD2 may supply D (5 bases each). The CDR3 sequence is 16 residues long. CDR1 LGHNA and CDR2 YSLEER come from the germline V gene. Trimming took 2 bases from V and 5 from J, leaving 15 bases between them. The CDR3 nucleotides are TGCGCCAGCAGCCAAAGCAGACTGGGGGATACCGGGGAGCTGTTTTTT. Amino acid sequence: CASSQSRLGDTGELFF.

The chain couples TRBV20-1 to TRBJ1-1, with D uncertain. The germline V and J ends were trimmed by 2 bases and 4 bases, with 14 bases remaining between them. Germline V gene sequence: CDR1 DFQATT, CDR2 SNEGSKA (reference sequence). The CDR3 totals 14 residues. The CDR3 bases are TGCAGTGCTAGACTAGACGGAAGGTCCACTGAAGCTTTCTTT. Protein product: CSARLDGRSTEAFF.

The chain links TRBV4-3 to TRBJ2-7, with unresolved D. The germline V gene has CDR1 LGHNA and CDR2 YSLEER. V was clipped by 1 base and J by 7 bases, with 11 bases between them. There are 13 residues in the CDR3. The CDR3 coding sequence is TGCGCCAGCAGCCAAGCCGGGTTGGGGGAGCAGTACTTC. Protein product: CASSQAGLGEQYF.

This clonotype was picked up many times. This chain uses TRBV27 with TRBJ2-4; D may be TRBD2 (7 bases). Looked up from germline, CDR1 is MNHEY and CDR2 is SMNVEV (reference sequence). There are 14 residues in the CDR3. V gave up 6 bases and J gave up 6 bases, with 15 bases separating them. The CDR3 coding sequence is TGTGCCAGCAGCCAAAAAGGGGGGGTAAACATTCAGTACTTC. Residues: CASSQKGGVNIQYF.

This clonotype was counted a few times. This rearrangement joins TRBV7-2 to TRBJ2-1; D call uncertain. Trimming shortened V by 4 bases and J by 6 bases, and 7 bases separated the two germline ends. CDR1 and CDR2 from the germline V gene are SGHTA and FQGNSA. The CDR3 extends over 12 amino acids. The CDR3 nucleotides read TGTGCCAGCAGCTCCTGGCCCAATGAGCAGTTCTTC. Amino acids: CASSSWPNEQFF.

V gene TRBV11-2 combines with J gene TRBJ2-3; D gene unclear. The germline gives CDR1 SGHAT, CDR2 FQNNGV. Trimming stripped 5 bases from V and 4 bases from J, with 13 bases between. The CDR3 consists of 14 residues. The CDR3: CASSPRAPPDTQYF. CDR3 in DNA: TGTGCCAGCAGCCCCCGGGCGCCTCCAGATACGCAGTATTTT.

The rearrangement uses TRBV12-3 or TRBV12-4 and TRBJ1-1; D may be TRBD1 (6 bases). This CDR3 region has 15 residues. Trimming shortened V by 6 bases and J by 1 base, and 15 bases separated the two germline ends. CDR3 amino acids: CASSRGTLKNTEAFF. CDR3 in DNA: TGTGCCAGCAGCCGAGGGACACTCAAGAACACTGAAGCTTTCTTT.

The CDR3 DNA reads TGTGCCAGCAGCCTTGCAATTGGATCTGGGGCCAACGTCCTGACTTTC. It yields the protein CASSLAIGSGANVLTF. The chain is built from TRBV12-3 or TRBV12-4 and TRBJ2-6; D remains unclear. The ends were cut back, 6 bases at V and 1 base at J, with 13 bases in the middle. There are 16 residues in the CDR3.

This sequence joins TRBV12-3 or TRBV12-4 and TRBJ1-4; D is unclear. CDR3 length equals 14 residues. Trimming cost V 3 bases and J 8 bases, with 13 bases left between them. For the CDR3, the DNA is TGTGCCAGCAGTTTCGGCAGGATGGCGGAAAAACTGTTTTTT. Residues: CASSFGRMAEKLFF.

In its sample, this clonotype was seen a few times. This chain connects TRBV11-2 to TRBJ2-3; 8 bases match TRBD2. Germline-derived CDR1 and CDR2 are SGHAT and FQNNGV. J gave up 2 bases and V 5 bases, and 12 bases lay outside the gene matches. This CDR3 is built from 17 residues. The CDR3 sequence is CASSPNSGTRNTDTQYF. In DNA, the CDR3 is TGTGCCAGCAGCCCTAATTCCGGGACTAGGAACACAGATACGCAGTATTTT.

Remarks on this clonotype: A much larger clone lies a single base off, so this may be a read error. For the CDR3, the DNA is TGCAGTGCTGGGGACTACTTAGCCAAAAACAGTCAGTACTTC. Amino acid sequence: CSAGDYLAKNSQYF. V gene TRBV20-1 combines with J gene TRBJ2-4, with 7 nucleotides matching TRBD2. The germline V gene encodes CDR1 DFQATT and CDR2 SNEGSKA (reference sequence). The CDR3 has 14 amino acids.

The table lists this clonotype with a few counts. The V and J genes are TRBV6-5 and TRBJ2-3; the D gene is possibly TRBD2 (5 bases). The ends were cut back, 1 base at V and 1 base at J, with 15 bases in the middle. In germline, CDR1 is MNHEY, CDR2 SVGAGI. CDR3 size: 17 residues. Here the CDR3 DNA reads TGTGCCAGCAGTTACTTTACGTCGGCGGGCCGCACAGATACGCAGTATTTT. Protein sequence: CASSYFTSAGRTDTQYF.

This clonotype was counted at least ten times. This rearrangement joins TRBV3-1 to TRBJ2-1; D is uncertain. Germline CDR1 LGHDT, CDR2 YNNKEL (reference sequence). This CDR3 has 16 amino acids. V lost 7 bases to trimming and J lost 2 bases, with 18 bases between them. DNA of the CDR3: TGTGCCAGCACCCCCCGCGGTAGCTCCACCTACAATGAGCAGTTCTTC. This translates into CASTPRGSSTYNEQFF.

CDR3: CASSAGTTNYEQYF. In DNA, the CDR3 is TGTGCCAGCAGCGCCGGGACTACAAACTACGAGCAGTACTTC. This rearrangement joins TRBV9 to TRBJ2-7; 7 bases agree with TRBD2. J gave up 3 bases and V 3 bases, and 6 bases lay outside the gene matches. Germline V gene lookup returns CDR1 SGDLS and CDR2 YYNGEE. The CDR3 loop spans 14 amino acids.